The clone carrying this TCR beta chain has at least ten counts. Its antigen is not identified. This record comes from a study of prognosis after radiotherapy for stage I lung cancer. In the study overall: Roughly 5 patients had oligometastatic NSCLC after surgical resection of the primary tumor, and 13 to 15 had newly diagnosed primary stage I lung tumors.

Whole-study results and caveats: Differences in TRBV and TRBJ gene usage were reportedly observed between patients with and without metastases.

CDR3 size: 14 residues. Germline loops: CDR1 MNHNS, CDR2 SASEGT. Trimming at V came to 7 bases and at J to 7 bases, leaving 9 bases not matched to a gene. Starting from genomic DNA, TCR beta CDR3 was amplified through two-round multiplex PCR. Primers were specific to each TRBV and TRBJ gene in first-round PCR. In TCRdb, the multiplex PCR reads were re-called with MiXCR into one record per CDR3 protein. The sample consists of about 22,000 distinct CDR3 sequences, approximately 45% of them appearing once. Sequencing used PBMCs, obtained before or after stereotactic body radiation therapy (not recorded which). The V and J genes are TRBV6-1 and TRBJ2-2, with TRBD2 matching 7 bases. The source is a donor aged 50 or older with non-small cell lung cancer. CDR3 DNA sequence: TGTGCCAGCAACGGACTAGGTCGGGGCGGGGAGCTGTTTTTT. Its translation is CASNGLGRGGELFF.